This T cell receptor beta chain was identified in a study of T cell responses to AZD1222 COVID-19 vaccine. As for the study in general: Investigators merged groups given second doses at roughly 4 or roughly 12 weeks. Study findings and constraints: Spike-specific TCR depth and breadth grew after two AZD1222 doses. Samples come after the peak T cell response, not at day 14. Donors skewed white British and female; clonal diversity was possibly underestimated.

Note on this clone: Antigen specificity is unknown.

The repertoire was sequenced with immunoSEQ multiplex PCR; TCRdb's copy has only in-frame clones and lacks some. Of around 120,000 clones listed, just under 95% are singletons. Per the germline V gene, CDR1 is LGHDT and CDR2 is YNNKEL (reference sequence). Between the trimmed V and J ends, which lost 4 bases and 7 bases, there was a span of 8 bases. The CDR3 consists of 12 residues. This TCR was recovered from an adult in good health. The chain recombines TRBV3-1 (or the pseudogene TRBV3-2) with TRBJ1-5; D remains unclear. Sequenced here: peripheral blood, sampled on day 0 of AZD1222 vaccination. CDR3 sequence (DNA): TGTGCCAGCAGCCTTCCGGGGCAGCCCCAGCATTTT. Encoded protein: CASSLPGQPQHF.